The present T cell receptor beta chain was sequenced within a study of cytomegalovirus exposure and HLA in healthy donors. Note on this clone: Antigen specificity is unknown.

Germline-derived CDR1 and CDR2 are SGHRS and YFSETQ. Trimming removed 0 bases at V and 6 bases at J, with 9 bases between. This CDR3 is 14 amino acids long. The PCR made use of 60 Vbeta and 13 Jbeta primers. The method was immunoSEQ multiplex PCR; TCRdb's version includes in-frame clones alone and lacks a portion of them. The table lists a few hundred thousand clones, about 80% of them singletons. Study findings and constraints: Other equally common chains were less clonally expanded than HLA-associated TCR beta chains, a later analysis showed. A later analysis found that most CMV-associated TCR beta chains appeared HLA-restricted.

The sequence derives from a young man in good health and CMV-seronegative. The V gene is TRBV5-1, the J gene TRBJ2-2, with a possible D match to TRBD1 (5 bases). The material sequenced was PBMCs. The CDR3 sequence is CASSLVAGSGELFF. The CDR3 region has the DNA TGCGCCAGCAGCTTGGTGGCAGGGTCCGGGGAGCTGTTTTTT.